The present T cell receptor beta chain was sequenced within a study of graft-versus-host responses after intestinal transplantation. Study as a whole: Every recipient had anti-thymocyte globulin induction and two to four years of tacrolimus plus steroids.

This clone was seen only once. Tissue from the graft was processed to free its intraepithelial and lamina propria lymphocytes. The junction had 14 bases not matched to a gene; V was cut back by 5 bases and J by 4 bases. Germline CDR1 MGHRA, CDR2 YSYEKL. The CDR3 consists of 18 residues. Using immunoSEQ multiplex PCR, the repertoire was profiled, and TCRdb retains in-frame clones only, with some absent. The data show around 7,100 clones, roughly 69% seen once. The chain links TRBV4-1 to TRBJ2-6; TRBD1 agrees at 7 bases. The source of this sequence is a human patient who received an intestinal transplant, so some T cells may come from the graft donor. The source material was ileum tissue, sampled 230 to 240 days after intestinal transplantation. CDR3 sequence: CASSSRDSLSWGANVLTF. The CDR3 DNA reads TGCGCCAGCAGCTCTCGGGACAGCCTTAGTTGGGGGGCCAACGTCCTGACTTTC.